A selection of T cell receptor beta chains follows, all from one sample in a study of T cell changes during pregnancy in multiple sclerosis. Assay: immunoSEQ multiplex PCR; the TCRdb copy retains only in-frame clones and omits some. The table includes roughly 44,000 clones, more than 75% detected once. This specimen consisted of CD8+ T cells from peripheral blood mononuclear cells, obtained after pregnancy. The receptors derive from a female donor in good health, enrolled as a control in a pregnancy study. Each CDR3 is given with its conserved first and last residue. D genes are given only for firm matches. Not every row has a clone size; where given, it reads once, few, many or a size class.

cdr3_aa cdr3_nt v_call clone_size j_call d_call
CASNRDRDTHEQFF TGTGCCAGTAATCGGGACAGGGATACCCATGAGCAGTTCTTC TRBV19 NA TRBJ2-1 TRBD1
CASSVPPQGSTGELFF TGTGCCAGCAGCGTACCCCCGCAGGGTAGCACCGGGGAGCTGTTTTTT TRBV9 NA TRBJ2-2 NA
CASRPTGTGGNTIYF TGTGCCAGCAGGCCGACCGGGACAGGGGGAAACACCATATATTTT TRBV28 NA TRBJ1-3 TRBD1
CASSSRTQGYEQYF TGCGCCAGCAGCTCACGTACACAGGGTTACGAGCAGTACTTC TRBV5-1 NA TRBJ2-7 NA
CASSQETGKHGYTF TGCGCCAGCAGCCAGGAGACAGGGAAGCATGGCTACACCTTC TRBV4-3 NA TRBJ1-2 TRBD1
CASSYSAGALGAFF TGTGCCAGCAGTTACTCGGCGGGGGCCCTTGGAGCTTTCTTT TRBV6-5 NA TRBJ1-1 NA
CASSFAGLYYNEQFF TGTGCCAGCAGCTTTGCGGGACTATATTACAATGAGCAGTTCTTC TRBV5-6 NA TRBJ2-1 TRBD2
CASSLSENYGYTF TGTGCCAGCAGTTTATCGGAGAACTATGGCTACACCTTC TRBV27 few TRBJ1-2 NA
CASSLGQTTTNEKLFF TGTGCCAGCAGCCTCGGACAGACAACAACTAATGAAAAACTGTTTTTT TRBV7-6 NA TRBJ1-4 NA
CASSNGGEERYF TGTGCCAGCAGCAATGGCGGGGAGGAGCGGTACTTC TRBV21-1 NA TRBJ2-4 NA
CASSQDSSPTNNTEAFF TGCGCCAGCAGCCAGGACAGTTCCCCGACCAACAACACTGAAGCTTTCTTT TRBV5-1 NA TRBJ1-1 NA
CASSLGGGDEQYF TGTGCCAGCAGCCTCGGTGGAGGGGACGAGCAGTACTTC TRBV11-2 NA TRBJ2-7 NA
CASSLLSNYGYTF TGTGCCAGCAGCTTACTTTCTAACTATGGCTACACCTTC TRBV7-6 NA TRBJ1-2 NA
CAISAGQYLTYEQYF TGTGCCATCAGTGCGGGACAGTACTTGACCTACGAGCAGTACTTC TRBV10-3 NA TRBJ2-7 TRBD1
CASSETLGGGSNYGYTF TGTGCCAGCAGTGAAACCTTAGGCGGCGGGAGTAACTATGGCTACACCTTC TRBV2 NA TRBJ1-2 NA
CASSRLTGANEKLFF TGCGCCAGCAGCCGGCTGACAGGCGCTAATGAAAAACTGTTTTTT TRBV4-3 NA TRBJ1-4 NA
CASSLDADGYTF TGTGCCAGCAGCTTGGATGCGGATGGCTACACCTTC TRBV5-4 NA TRBJ1-2 NA
CASSLLAGSTDTQYF TGTGCCAGCAGCTTATTAGCGGGGAGCACAGATACGCAGTATTTT TRBV2 NA TRBJ2-3 TRBD2
CASSSRDSSSYEQYF TGTGCCAGCTCTTCACGGGACAGCAGCTCCTACGAGCAGTACTTC TRBV9 NA TRBJ2-7 TRBD1
CASREYRGRYEQYF TGTGCCAGCAGGGAATACAGGGGTCGGTACGAGCAGTACTTC TRBV27 NA TRBJ2-7 TRBD1
CASSPGTGSGNTIYF TGCGCCAGCAGCCCTGGGACAGGTTCTGGAAACACCATATATTTT TRBV5-1 few TRBJ1-3 TRBD1
CASSPAQVYSGANVLTF TGCGCCAGCAGTCCCGCACAGGTATACTCTGGGGCCAACGTCCTGACTTTC TRBV5-1 NA TRBJ2-6 NA
CASSIDGTDSYEQYF TGTGCCAGTAGTATAGACGGGACAGACTCCTACGAGCAGTACTTC TRBV19 NA TRBJ2-7 TRBD1
CASSSGTKKPADAEAFF TGTGCCAGCAGCTCCGGGACAAAAAAGCCGGCGGACGCTGAAGCTTTCTTT TRBV5-4 NA TRBJ1-1 NA
CASSLDPPPRAGLTDTQYF TGTGCCAGCAGCTTAGATCCCCCTCCCCGGGCAGGACTTACAGATACGCAGTATTTT TRBV7-3 once TRBJ2-3 NA
CASSLAGGILIGELFF TGTGCCAGCAGCCTAGCGGGGGGCATACTCATCGGGGAGCTGTTTTTT TRBV5-4 NA TRBJ2-2 TRBD2
CASSLTGQSYEQYF TGCGCCAGCAGCTTGACGGGACAGTCCTACGAGCAGTACTTC TRBV5-1 many TRBJ2-7 TRBD1
CASSYTTGTTNYGYTF TGCGCCAGCAGCTACACGACAGGGACGACGAACTATGGCTACACCTTC TRBV5-1 NA TRBJ1-2 TRBD1
CASSGQRHEQFF TGTGCCAGCAGTGGCCAGCGCCATGAGCAGTTCTTC TRBV2 NA TRBJ2-1 NA
CASSHRVSDNYGYTF TGTGCCAGCAGTCACCGAGTGAGCGATAACTATGGCTACACCTTC TRBV5-5 NA TRBJ1-2 NA
CASSLAGGEGYTF TGTGCCAGCAGCTTAGCAGGAGGAGAGGGCTACACCTTC TRBV7-3 NA TRBJ1-2 NA
CASTVGEGRQDTQYF TGTGCCAGCACGGTGGGGGAGGGGAGGCAAGATACGCAGTATTTT TRBV5-4 NA TRBJ2-3 TRBD2
CASSERAGGTEAFF TGTGCCAGCAGTGAACGGGCAGGGGGTACTGAAGCTTTCTTT TRBV6-1 NA TRBJ1-1 TRBD1
CASSSGVGGSPLHF TGTGCCAGCAGTTCGGGGGTGGGGGGTTCACCCCTCCACTTT TRBV27 few TRBJ1-6 NA
CASSIGDISYNEQFF TGTGCCAGTAGTATAGGGGACATTTCCTACAATGAGCAGTTCTTC TRBV19 NA TRBJ2-1 NA
CAWTQAGNTIYF TGTGCCTGGACACAGGCTGGAAACACCATATATTTT TRBV30 few TRBJ1-3 NA
CASSERAENTEAFF TGTGCCAGCAGTGAAAGAGCTGAGAACACTGAAGCTTTCTTT TRBV6-4 NA TRBJ1-1 NA